Presented here are 9 T cell receptor beta chains from one specimen sequenced in a study of T-cell reconstitution after alpha-beta-depleted transplantation in children. TCRbeta library preparation incorporated unique molecular identifiers. TCRdb reanalysed the PCR reads using MiXCR and keeps one entry per CDR3 protein. Here the sample spans some 290,000 distinct CDR3 sequences, 23% being singletons. The sequences come from PBMCs, mostly from graft donor cells, collected 180 days after TCRalphabeta/CD19-depleted stem cell transplant. These receptors originate from a male patient under 18 who had a stem cell transplant for acute lymphoblastic leukemia, so the T cells may come from the graft donor.

The sample holds a few counts of this clonotype. The chain carries TRBV9 and TRBJ2-1; TRBD2 aligns across 10 bases. Losses at the gene ends were 3 bases for V and 3 bases for J; bases not matched to a gene: 12. CDR3 length: 18 amino acids. Germline V gene lookup returns CDR1 SGDLS and CDR2 YYNGEE. CDR3 nucleotide sequence: TGTGCCAGCAGCGCGAGATTAGCGGGAGGACGAAACTACAATGAGCAGTTCTTC. Protein sequence: CASSARLAGGRNYNEQFF. Combining the CDR3 with reference TRBV9 and TRBJ2-1 gives the whole variable domain DSGVTQTPKHLITATGQRVTLRCSPRSGDLSVYWYQQSLDQGLQFLIQYYNGEERAKGNILERFSAQQFPDLHSELNLSSLELGDSALYFCASSARLAGGRNYNEQFFGPGTRLTVL.

The chain recombines TRBV5-8 with TRBJ2-7; 10 nucleotides line up with TRBD1. V lost 0 bases to trimming and J lost 1 base; unmatched junction nucleotides: 4. The CDR3 is 16 residues long. The germline gives CDR1 SGHTS, CDR2 YDEGEE. The CDR3 DNA follows: TGTGCCAGCAGCTTGGAGGACAGGGGGGGTTCCTACGAGCAGTACTTC. This translates into CASSLEDRGGSYEQYF.

This clonotype was picked up a small number of times. The J gene is TRBJ2-5, the V gene TRBV5-1, with D possibly being TRBD2 (6 bases). V shed 3 bases and J shed 4 bases, with 13 bases lying between them. Per germline, CDR1 SGHRS and CDR2 YFSETQ. The CDR3 covers 14 residues. The CDR3 DNA sequence: TGCGCCAGCAGCTCACACGGGACTCCAGAGACCCAGTACTTC. Its translation: CASSSHGTPETQYF.

This clonotype was detected only a few times. The rearrangement links TRBV29-1 to TRBJ1-1; 8 positions match TRBD1. The trim removed 5 bases at V and 2 bases at J, leaving 4 bases unmatched. The CDR3 has 13 amino acids. Germline lookup yields CDR1 SQVTM and CDR2 ANQGSEA. The CDR3, as DNA: TGCAGCGTTTGGACAGGGCACAACACTGAAGCTTTCTTT. Its translation is CSVWTGHNTEAFF. Full variable domain (remainder filled in from reference TRBV29-1 and TRBJ1-1): SAVISQKPSRDICQRGTSLTIQCQVDSQVTMMFWYRQQPGQSLTLIATANQGSEATYESGFVIDKFPISRPNLTFSTLTVSNMSPEDSSIYLCSVWTGHNTEAFFGQGTRLTVV.

Of note for this clonotype: Germline and junction disagree at one end, which may indicate a read error. The gene calls are TRBV20-1 and TRBJ1-2; D call uncertain. There are 17 residues in the CDR3. Germline CDR1 reads DFQATT; CDR2 reads SNEGSKA (reference sequence). In DNA, the CDR3 is TGCAGCGCTAGACCCGGCCGGGGAGTAAGAGCTAACTATGGCTACACCTTC. It yields the protein CSARPGRGVRANYGYTF.

This clonotype has only a few counts. The chain combines TRBV7-6 with TRBJ2-1, with 8 bases identical to TRBD2. The germline CDR1 and CDR2 sequences are SGHVS and FNYEAQ. V lost 1 base to trimming and J lost 9 bases; unmatched junction nucleotides: 8. The CDR3 has 15 residues. The CDR3 sequence: CASSLGSSGGGEQFF. Written as DNA, the CDR3 is TGTGCCAGCAGCTTAGGCTCCAGCGGGGGCGGTGAGCAGTTCTTC.

The count of this clonotype is one. V usage is TRBV19 and J usage is TRBJ2-1; D is undetermined. Germline CDR1 and CDR2: LNHDA and SQIVND (reference sequence). This CDR3 comprises 11 residues. Trimming removed 7 bases from V and 6 bases from J, with 7 bases in between. This CDR3 reads CASTERNEQFF. In DNA, the CDR3 is TGTGCCAGTACAGAGCGCAATGAGCAGTTCTTC.

The table lists this clonotype with a few counts. The chain couples TRBV28 to TRBJ2-1; D may be TRBD2 (6 bases). The CDR3 totals 16 residues. Germline CDR1 reads MDHEN; CDR2 reads SYDVKM. V lost 4 bases and J lost 2, with 15 bases in between. The CDR3: CASSSGVMGAYNEQFF. CDR3 nucleotides: TGTGCCAGCAGTTCGGGGGTCATGGGGGCCTACAATGAGCAGTTCTTC.

The CDR3 region is CASSPAQGAYEQYF. CDR3 DNA sequence: TGTGCCAGCTCACCGGCACAGGGGGCCTACGAGCAGTACTTC. This sequence joins TRBV18 and TRBJ2-7, with 8 bases that match TRBD1. Germline values: CDR1 KGHSH, CDR2 LQKENI. V lost 3 bases and J lost 2; bases outside the gene matches: 3. The CDR3 consists of 14 residues. The full variable domain, completed using reference TRBV18 and TRBJ2-7, is NAGVMQNPRHLVRRRGQEARLRCSPMKGHSHVYWYRQLPEEGLKFMVYLQKENIIDESGMPKERFSAEFPKEGPSILRIQQVVRGDSAAYFCASSPAQGAYEQYFGPGTRLTVT.